This T cell receptor beta chain emerged from a study of STAT5B mutations in CD4+ large granular lymphocyte leukemia. On the study more broadly: Healthy donors showed HLA-associated enrichment of the CDR3 'QG' motif. Study-level points and caveats: TRBV06-family usage was enriched in top patient clones (8/27) versus controls (2/35).

The length of the CDR3 is 12 residues. Trimming pared 5 bases from V and 10 bases from J, leaving 11 bases between. Germline CDR1 is SEHNR and CDR2 is FQNEAQ (reference sequence). The repertoire was sequenced with immunoSEQ multiplex PCR; TCRdb's copy has only in-frame clones and lacks some. The data contain roughly 30,000 clones, 70% to 90% of them singletons. As to this clone: No antigen is known for it.

The TCR originated in a human donor in good health. The chain carries TRBV7-9 and TRBJ1-4; D gene unclear. The material sequenced was CD4+ T cells from blood buffy coats. The CDR3 bases are TGTGCCAGCAGCCCCGAAGTTGGAAAACTGTTTTTT. Protein sequence: CASSPEVGKLFF.